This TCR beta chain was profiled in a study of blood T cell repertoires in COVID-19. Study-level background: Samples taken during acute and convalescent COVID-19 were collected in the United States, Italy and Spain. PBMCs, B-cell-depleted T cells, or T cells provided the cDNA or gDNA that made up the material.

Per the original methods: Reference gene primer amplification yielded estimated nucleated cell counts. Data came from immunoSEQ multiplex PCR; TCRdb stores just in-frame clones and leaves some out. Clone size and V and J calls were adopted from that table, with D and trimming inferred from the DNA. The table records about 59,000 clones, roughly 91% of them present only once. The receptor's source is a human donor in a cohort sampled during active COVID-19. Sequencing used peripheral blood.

CDR3 sequence reads: CASSLAGSSYNEQFF. CDR3 nucleotides: TGTGCCAGCAGCCTAGCGGGAAGCTCCTACAATGAGCAGTTCTTC. This chain connects TRBV6-2 or TRBV6-3 to TRBJ2-1; 9 bases map to TRBD2. Germline assignment: CDR1 MNHEY and CDR2 SVGEGT. There are 15 residues in the CDR3. V was pared by 6 bases and J by 0 bases, with 3 bases of the junction left unmatched.